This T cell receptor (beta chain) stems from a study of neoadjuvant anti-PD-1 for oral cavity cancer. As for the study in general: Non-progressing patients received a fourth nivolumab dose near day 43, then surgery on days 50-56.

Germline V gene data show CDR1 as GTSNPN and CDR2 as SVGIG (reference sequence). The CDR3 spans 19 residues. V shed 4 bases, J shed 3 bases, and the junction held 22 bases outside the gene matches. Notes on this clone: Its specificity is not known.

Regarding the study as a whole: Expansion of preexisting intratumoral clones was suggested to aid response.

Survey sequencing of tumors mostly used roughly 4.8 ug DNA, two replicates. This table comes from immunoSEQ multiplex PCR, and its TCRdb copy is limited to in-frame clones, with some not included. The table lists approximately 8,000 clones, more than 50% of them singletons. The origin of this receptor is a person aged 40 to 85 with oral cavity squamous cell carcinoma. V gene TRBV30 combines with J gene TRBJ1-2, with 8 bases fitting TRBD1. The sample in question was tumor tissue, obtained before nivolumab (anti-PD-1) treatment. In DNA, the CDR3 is TGTGCCTGGACCCACATTGACAGGGGTTTTTTCATGACCGACTATGGCTACACCTTC. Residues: CAWTHIDRGFFMTDYGYTF.